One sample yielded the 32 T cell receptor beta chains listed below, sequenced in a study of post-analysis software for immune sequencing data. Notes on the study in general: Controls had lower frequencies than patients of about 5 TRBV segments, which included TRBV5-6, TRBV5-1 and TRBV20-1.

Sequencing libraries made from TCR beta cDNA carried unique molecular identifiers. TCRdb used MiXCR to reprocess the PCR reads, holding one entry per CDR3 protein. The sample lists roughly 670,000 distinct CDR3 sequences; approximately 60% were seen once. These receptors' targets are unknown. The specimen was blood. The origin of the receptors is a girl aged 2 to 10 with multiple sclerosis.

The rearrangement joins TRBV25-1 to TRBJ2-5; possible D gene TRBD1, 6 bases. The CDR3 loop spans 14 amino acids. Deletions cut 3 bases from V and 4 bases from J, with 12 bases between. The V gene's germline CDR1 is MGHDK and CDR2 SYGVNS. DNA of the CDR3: TGTGCCAGCAGTGATCTAGACAGGCCAGAGACCCAGTACTTC. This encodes CASSDLDRPETQYF.

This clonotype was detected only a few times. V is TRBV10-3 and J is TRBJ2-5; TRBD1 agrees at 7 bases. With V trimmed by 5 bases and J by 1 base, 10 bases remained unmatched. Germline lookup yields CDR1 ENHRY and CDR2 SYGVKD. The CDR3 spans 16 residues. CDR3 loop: CAISWGQLAGQETQYF. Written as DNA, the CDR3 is TGTGCCATCAGTTGGGGACAGCTCGCGGGCCAAGAGACCCAGTACTTC.

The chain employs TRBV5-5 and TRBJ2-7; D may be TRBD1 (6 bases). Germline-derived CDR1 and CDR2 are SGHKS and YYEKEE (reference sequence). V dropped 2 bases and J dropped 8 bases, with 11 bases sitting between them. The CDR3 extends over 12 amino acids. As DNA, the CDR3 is TGTGCCAGCAGCTTTTCAAGGGACAAGCAGTACTTC. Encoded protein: CASSFSRDKQYF.

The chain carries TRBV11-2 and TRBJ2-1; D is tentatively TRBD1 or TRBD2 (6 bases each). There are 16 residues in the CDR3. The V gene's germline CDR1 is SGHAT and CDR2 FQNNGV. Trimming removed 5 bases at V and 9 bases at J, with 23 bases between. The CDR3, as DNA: TGTGCCAGCAGCCCGACTAGGGGGGCGCATAGTTCTGAGCAGTTCTTC. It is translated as CASSPTRGAHSSEQFF. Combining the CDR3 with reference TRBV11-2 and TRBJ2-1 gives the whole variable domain EAGVAQSPRYKIIEKRQSVAFWCNPISGHATLYWYQQILGQGPKLLIQFQNNGVVDDSQLPKDRFSAERLKGVDSTLKIQPAKLEDSAVYLCASSPTRGAHSSEQFFGPGTRLTVL.

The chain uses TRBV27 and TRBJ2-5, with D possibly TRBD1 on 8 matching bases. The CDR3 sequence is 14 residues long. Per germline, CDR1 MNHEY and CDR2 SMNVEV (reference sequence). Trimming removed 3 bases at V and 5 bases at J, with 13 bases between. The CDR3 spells CASSFLQGGETQYF. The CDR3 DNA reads TGTGCCAGCAGTTTCCTACAGGGGGGGGAGACCCAGTACTTC.

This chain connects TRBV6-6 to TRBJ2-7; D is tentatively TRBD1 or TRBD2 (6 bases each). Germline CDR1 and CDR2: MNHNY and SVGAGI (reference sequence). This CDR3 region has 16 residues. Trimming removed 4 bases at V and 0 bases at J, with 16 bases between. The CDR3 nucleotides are TGTGCCAGCAGTTCCCTCGCGGGACAAGCCTCCTACGAGCAGTACTTC. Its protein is CASSSLAGQASYEQYF.

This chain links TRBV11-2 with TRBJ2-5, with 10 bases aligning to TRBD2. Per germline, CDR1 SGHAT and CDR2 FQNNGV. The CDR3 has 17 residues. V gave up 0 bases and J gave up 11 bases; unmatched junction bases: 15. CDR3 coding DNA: TGTGCCAGCAGCTTAGATCATCAGCGGGGGGGCCGGGGGGAGCAGTACTTC. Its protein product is CASSLDHQRGGRGEQYF.

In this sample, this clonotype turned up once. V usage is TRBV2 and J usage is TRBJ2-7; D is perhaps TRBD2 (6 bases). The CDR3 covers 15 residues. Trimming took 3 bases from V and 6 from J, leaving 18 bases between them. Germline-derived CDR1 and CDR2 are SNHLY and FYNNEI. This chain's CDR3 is CASSEEGPPLSEQYF. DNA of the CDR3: TGTGCCAGCAGTGAGGAGGGGCCACCCCTCTCCGAGCAGTACTTC.

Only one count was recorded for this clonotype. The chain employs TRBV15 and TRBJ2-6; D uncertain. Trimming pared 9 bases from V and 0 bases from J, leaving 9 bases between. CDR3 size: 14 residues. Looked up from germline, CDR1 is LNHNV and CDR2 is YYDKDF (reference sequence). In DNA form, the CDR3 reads TGTGCCACACAAGACTTCTCTGGGGCCAACGTCCTGACTTTC. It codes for CATQDFSGANVLTF.

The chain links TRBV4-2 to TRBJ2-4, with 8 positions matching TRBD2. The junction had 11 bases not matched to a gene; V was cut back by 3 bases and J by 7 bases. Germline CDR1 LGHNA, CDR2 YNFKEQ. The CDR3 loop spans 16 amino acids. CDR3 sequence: CASSQARTGTSNIQYF. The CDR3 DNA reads TGTGCCAGCAGCCAGGCTCGCACCGGGACTAGTAACATTCAGTACTTC.

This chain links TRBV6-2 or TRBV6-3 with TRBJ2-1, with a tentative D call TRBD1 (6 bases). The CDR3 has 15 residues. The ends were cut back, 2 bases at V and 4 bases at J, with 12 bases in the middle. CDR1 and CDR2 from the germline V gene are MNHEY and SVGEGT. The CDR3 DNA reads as TGTGCCAGCAGTTACCCTGCAACAGGGTACAATGAGCAGTTCTTC. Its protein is CASSYPATGYNEQFF.

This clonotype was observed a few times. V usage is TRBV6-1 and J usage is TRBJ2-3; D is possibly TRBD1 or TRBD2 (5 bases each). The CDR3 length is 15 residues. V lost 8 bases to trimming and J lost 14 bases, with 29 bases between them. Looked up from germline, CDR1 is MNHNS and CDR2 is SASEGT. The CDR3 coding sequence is TGTGCCAGCGGCCGCCCAGCCTCAGGGACCGGTCTTCGGTATTTT. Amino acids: CASGRPASGTGLRYF.

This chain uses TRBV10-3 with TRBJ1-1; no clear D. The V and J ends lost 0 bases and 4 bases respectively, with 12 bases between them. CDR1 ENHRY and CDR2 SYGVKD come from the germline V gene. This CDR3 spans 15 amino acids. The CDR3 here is CAISESLARGTEAFF. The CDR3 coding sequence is TGTGCCATCAGTGAGTCGCTGGCGCGGGGCACTGAAGCTTTCTTT.

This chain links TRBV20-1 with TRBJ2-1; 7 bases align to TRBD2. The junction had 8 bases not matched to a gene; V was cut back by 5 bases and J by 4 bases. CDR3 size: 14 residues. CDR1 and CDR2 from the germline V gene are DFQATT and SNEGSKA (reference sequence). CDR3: CSAGVAGFYNEQFF. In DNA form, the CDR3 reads TGCAGTGCTGGGGTAGCGGGCTTTTACAATGAGCAGTTCTTC.

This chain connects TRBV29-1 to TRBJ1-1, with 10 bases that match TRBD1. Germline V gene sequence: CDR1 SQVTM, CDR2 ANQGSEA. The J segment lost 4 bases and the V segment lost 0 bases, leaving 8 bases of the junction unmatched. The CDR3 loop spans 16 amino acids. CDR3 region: CSVEDGWTGGSTEAFF. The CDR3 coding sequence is TGCAGCGTTGAAGATGGGTGGACAGGGGGGAGCACTGAAGCTTTCTTT.

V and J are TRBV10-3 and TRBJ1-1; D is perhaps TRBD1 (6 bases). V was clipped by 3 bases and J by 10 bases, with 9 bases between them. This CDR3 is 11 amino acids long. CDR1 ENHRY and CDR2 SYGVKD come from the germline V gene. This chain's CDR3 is CAISDGGRAFF. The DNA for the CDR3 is TGTGCCATCAGTGATGGGGGGCGAGCTTTCTTT.

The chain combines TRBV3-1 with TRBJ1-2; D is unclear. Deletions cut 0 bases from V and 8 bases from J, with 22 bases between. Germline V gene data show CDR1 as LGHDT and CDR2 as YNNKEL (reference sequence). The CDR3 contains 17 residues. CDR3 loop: CASSQEMVRGQGGGYTF. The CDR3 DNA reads TGTGCCAGCAGCCAAGAAATGGTTCGCGGGCAAGGAGGAGGCTACACCTTC.

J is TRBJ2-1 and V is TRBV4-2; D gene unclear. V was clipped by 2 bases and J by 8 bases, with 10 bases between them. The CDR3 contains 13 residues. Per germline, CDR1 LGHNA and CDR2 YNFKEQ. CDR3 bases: TGTGCCAGCAGCCAACAGGCCCACCATGAGCAGTTCTTC. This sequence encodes CASSQQAHHEQFF.

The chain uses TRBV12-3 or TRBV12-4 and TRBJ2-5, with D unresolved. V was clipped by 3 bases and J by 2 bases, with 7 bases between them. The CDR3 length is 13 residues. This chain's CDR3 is CASSFTNQETQYF. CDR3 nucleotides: TGTGCCAGCAGTTTCACCAATCAAGAGACCCAGTACTTC.

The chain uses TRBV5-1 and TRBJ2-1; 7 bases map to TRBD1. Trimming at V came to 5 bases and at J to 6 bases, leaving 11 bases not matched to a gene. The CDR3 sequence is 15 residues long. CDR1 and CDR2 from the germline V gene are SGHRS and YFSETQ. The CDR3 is CASSYDRAEFNEQFF. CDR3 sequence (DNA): TGCGCCAGCAGTTACGACAGGGCCGAGTTCAATGAGCAGTTCTTC. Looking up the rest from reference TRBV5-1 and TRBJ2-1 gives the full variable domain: KAGVTQTPRYLIKTRGQQVTLSCSPISGHRSVSWYQQTPGQGLQFLFEYFSETQRNKGNFPGRFSGRQFSNSRSEMNVSTLELGDSALYLCASSYDRAEFNEQFFGPGTRLTVL.

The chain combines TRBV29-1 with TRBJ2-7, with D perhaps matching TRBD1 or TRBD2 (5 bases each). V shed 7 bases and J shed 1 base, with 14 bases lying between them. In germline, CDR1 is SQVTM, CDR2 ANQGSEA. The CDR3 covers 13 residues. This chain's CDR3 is CSGGTELSYEQYF. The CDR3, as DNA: TGCAGCGGGGGGACGGAGCTGTCCTACGAGCAGTACTTC.

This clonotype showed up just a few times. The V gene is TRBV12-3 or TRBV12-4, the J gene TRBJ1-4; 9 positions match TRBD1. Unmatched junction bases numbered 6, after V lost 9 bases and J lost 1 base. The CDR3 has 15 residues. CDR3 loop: CASSQGALTNEKLFF. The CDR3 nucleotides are TGTGCCAGTTCACAGGGGGCACTAACTAATGAAAAACTGTTTTTT.

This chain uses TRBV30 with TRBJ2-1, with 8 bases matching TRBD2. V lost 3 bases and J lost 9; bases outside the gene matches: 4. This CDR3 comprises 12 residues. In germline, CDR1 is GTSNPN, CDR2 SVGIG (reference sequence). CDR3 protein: CAWSGGGPEQFF. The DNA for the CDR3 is TGTGCCTGGAGCGGGGGGGGTCCTGAGCAGTTCTTC.

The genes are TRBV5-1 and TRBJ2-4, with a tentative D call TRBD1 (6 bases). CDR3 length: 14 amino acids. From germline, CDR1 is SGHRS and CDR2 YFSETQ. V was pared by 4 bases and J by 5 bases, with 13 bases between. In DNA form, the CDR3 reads TGCGCCAGCAGCGAGTCGGGACAACAAAACATTCAGTACTTC. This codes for CASSESGQQNIQYF.

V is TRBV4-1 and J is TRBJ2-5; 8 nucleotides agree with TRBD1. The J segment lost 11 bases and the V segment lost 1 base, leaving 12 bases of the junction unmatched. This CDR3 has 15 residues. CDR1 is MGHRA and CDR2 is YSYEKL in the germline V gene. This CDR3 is CASSQVDQGAEEQYF. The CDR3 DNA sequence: TGCGCCAGCAGCCAAGTAGACCAGGGGGCGGAGGAGCAGTACTTC.

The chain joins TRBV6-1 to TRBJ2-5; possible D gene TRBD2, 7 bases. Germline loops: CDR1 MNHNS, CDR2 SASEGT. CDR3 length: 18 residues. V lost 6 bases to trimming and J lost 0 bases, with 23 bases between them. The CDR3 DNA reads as TGTGCCAGCAGCGGAGGGGGAGGGGGTATACTCAACCAAGAGACCCAGTACTTC. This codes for CASSGGGGGILNQETQYF.

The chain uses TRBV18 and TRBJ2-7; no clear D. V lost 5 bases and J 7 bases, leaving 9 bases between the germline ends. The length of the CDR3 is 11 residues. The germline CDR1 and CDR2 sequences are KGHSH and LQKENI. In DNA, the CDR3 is TGTGCCAGCTCATCCAAGGTTGAGCAGTACTTC. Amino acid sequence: CASSSKVEQYF. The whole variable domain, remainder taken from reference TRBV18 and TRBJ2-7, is NAGVMQNPRHLVRRRGQEARLRCSPMKGHSHVYWYRQLPEEGLKFMVYLQKENIIDESGMPKERFSAEFPKEGPSILRIQQVVRGDSAAYFCASSSKVEQYFGPGTRLTVT.

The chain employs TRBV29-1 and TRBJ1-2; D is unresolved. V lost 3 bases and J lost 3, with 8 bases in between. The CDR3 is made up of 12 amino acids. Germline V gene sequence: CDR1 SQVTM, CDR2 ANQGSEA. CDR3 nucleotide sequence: TGCAGCGTTGATCCGGGGTACTATGGCTACACCTTC. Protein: CSVDPGYYGYTF.

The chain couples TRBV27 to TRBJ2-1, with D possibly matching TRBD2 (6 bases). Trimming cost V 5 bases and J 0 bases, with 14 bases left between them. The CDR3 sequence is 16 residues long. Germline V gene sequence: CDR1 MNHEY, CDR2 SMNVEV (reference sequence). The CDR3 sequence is CASSPLEGSSYNEQFF. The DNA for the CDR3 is TGTGCCAGCAGTCCCCTGGAGGGGAGCTCCTACAATGAGCAGTTCTTC.

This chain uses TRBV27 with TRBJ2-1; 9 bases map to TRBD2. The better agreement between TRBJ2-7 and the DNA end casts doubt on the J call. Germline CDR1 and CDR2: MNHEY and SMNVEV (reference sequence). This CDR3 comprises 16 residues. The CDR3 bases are TGTGCCAGCACCTATAGCGGGAGAGGGGACACAGATGAGCAGTACTTC. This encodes CASTYSGRGDTDEQYF.

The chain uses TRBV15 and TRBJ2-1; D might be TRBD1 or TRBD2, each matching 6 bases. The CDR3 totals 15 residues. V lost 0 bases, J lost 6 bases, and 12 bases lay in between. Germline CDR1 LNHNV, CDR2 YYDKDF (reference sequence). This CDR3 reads CATSRDLGGGNEQFF. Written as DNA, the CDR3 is TGTGCCACCAGCAGAGATCTTGGAGGGGGCAATGAGCAGTTCTTC.

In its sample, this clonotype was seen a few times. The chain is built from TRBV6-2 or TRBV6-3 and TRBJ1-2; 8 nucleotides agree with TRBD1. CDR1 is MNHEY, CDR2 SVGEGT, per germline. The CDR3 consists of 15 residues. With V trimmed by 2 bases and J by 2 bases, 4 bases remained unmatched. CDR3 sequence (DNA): TGTGCCAGCAGTTACCCGGGACAGGCCAACTATGGCTACACCTTC. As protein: CASSYPGQANYGYTF.